These 29 T cell receptor beta chains were sequenced from one sample in a study of T cells in Graves' hyperthyroidism and ophthalmopathy. Researchers took RNA transcripts and amplified the TCR beta CDR3 regions from them. RT-PCR in the first round (using the HTBI primer set) targeted the TCR CDR3. TCRdb recomputed calls from the multiplex PCR reads with MiXCR, one row per CDR3 protein. Counted here are about 360,000 distinct CDR3 sequences, 13% occurring once; the ten biggest clones make up about 9.1%. Sequenced: blood. Every receptor here comes from a woman under 30 with Graves' hyperthyroidism.

This clonotype was found many times. The chain recombines TRBV6-1 with TRBJ1-1; a possible D gene is TRBD1 (5 bases). Germline V gene data show CDR1 as MNHNS and CDR2 as SASEGT. V lost 6 bases, J lost 0 bases, and 14 bases lay in between. This CDR3 is 15 amino acids long. CDR3 loop: CASSPSGGLNTEAFF. The CDR3 region has the DNA TGTGCCAGCAGCCCCTCCGGGGGTCTGAACACTGAAGCTTTCTTT.

The rearrangement joins TRBV18 to TRBJ2-7; 10 bases agree with TRBD1. Germline V CDR1 and CDR2: KGHSH, LQKENI. The ends lost 3 bases at V and 2 bases at J; junction bases unmatched: 7. The CDR3 spans 16 residues. CDR3 amino acids: CASSPSGQGTTYEQYF. As DNA, the CDR3 is TGTGCCAGCTCACCTTCGGGACAGGGGACAACCTACGAGCAGTACTTC.

This clonotype was seen only a few times. The chain recombines TRBV10-1 with TRBJ2-2; D uncertain. Trimming left V 5 bases short and J 5 bases short, with 9 bases between. Germline V gene data show CDR1 as WNHNN and CDR2 as SYGVQD (reference sequence). CDR3 size: 13 residues. This CDR3 is CASSLRATGELFF. The CDR3 DNA sequence: TGCGCCAGCAGTCTCAGAGCTACCGGGGAGCTGTTTTTT.

Many counts were recorded for this clonotype. The chain carries TRBV6-1 and TRBJ1-1; D is unresolved. CDR1 is MNHNS, CDR2 SASEGT, per germline. CDR3 length: 13 amino acids. The V and J ends lost 9 bases and 0 bases respectively, with 11 bases between them. The CDR3 region is CASPAYMNTEAFF. In DNA, the CDR3 is TGTGCCAGTCCAGCCTACATGAACACTGAAGCTTTCTTT.

This clonotype was counted only a few times. The genes are TRBV9 and TRBJ2-1; 13 bases are shared with TRBD2. The CDR3 has 15 amino acids. The V gene's germline CDR1 is SGDLS and CDR2 YYNGEE. With 4 bases clipped from V and 8 bases from J, the junction kept 6 bases outside the gene matches. CDR3 sequence: CASSPRTSGRHEQFF. Here the CDR3 DNA reads TGTGCCAGCAGCCCCAGGACTAGCGGGAGACATGAGCAGTTCTTC.

There are many counts of this clonotype. The genes are TRBV29-1 and TRBJ2-7, with 7 bases aligning to TRBD2. V shed 4 bases and J 6 bases; nucleotides not matched to a gene: 9. This CDR3 has 13 residues. Germline CDR1 reads SQVTM; CDR2 reads ANQGSEA. The CDR3: CSVAGSGVGEQYF. CDR3 bases: TGCAGCGTTGCAGGAAGCGGGGTCGGCGAGCAGTACTTC.

This clonotype was seen many times. The V gene is TRBV10-3, the J gene TRBJ2-7, with 8 positions matching TRBD1. J was trimmed by 3 bases and V by 6 bases; bases with no gene match: 10. CDR1 is ENHRY and CDR2 is SYGVKD in the germline V gene. The CDR3 runs to 15 residues. The CDR3 protein is CAIRSAGQVLYEQYF. The CDR3 bases are TGTGCCATCAGATCCGCGGGACAGGTACTCTACGAGCAGTACTTC.

Only a few counts were recorded for this clonotype. The rearrangement uses TRBV20-1 and TRBJ1-5, with 8 nucleotides matching TRBD1. With 0 bases clipped from V and 8 bases from J, the junction kept 9 bases outside the gene matches. The CDR3 is made up of 15 amino acids. CDR1 DFQATT and CDR2 SNEGSKA come from the germline V gene (reference sequence). CDR3 in amino acids: CSARDGQGALEPQHF. The CDR3 DNA reads TGCAGTGCTAGAGATGGTCAGGGGGCCTTGGAGCCCCAGCATTTT.

Turning to this clonotype: A much larger clone differs by one base, so this may be a read error. The chain has TRBV6-2 or TRBV6-3 and TRBJ2-7; D remains ambiguous. The CDR3 has 11 residues. V lost 9 bases to trimming and J lost 6 bases, with 12 bases between them. CDR1 is MNHEY and CDR2 is SVGEGT in the germline V gene. CDR3: CARGGPCEQYF. CDR3 in DNA: TGTGCCAGGGGTGGCCCTTGCGAGCAGTACTTC.

Concerning this clonotype itself: A read error is possible here, since a much larger clone lies one base away. The V gene is TRBV20-1, the J gene TRBJ2-1; 11 bases fit TRBD2. The CDR3 spans 12 residues. CDR1 and CDR2 from the germline V gene are DFQATT and SNEGSKA (reference sequence). As DNA, the CDR3 is TGCAGTGCTGGGACTAGCGGAAATGAGCAGCTCTTC. Translation gives CSAGTSGNEQLF.

The chain recombines TRBV5-1 with TRBJ2-7; D gene unclear. Trimming left V 3 bases short and J 5 bases short, with 24 bases between. Per germline, CDR1 SGHRS and CDR2 YFSETQ. CDR3 size: 17 residues. This chain's CDR3 is CASSWGYYYSGDDEQYF. The CDR3 coding sequence is TGCGCCAGCAGCTGGGGATACTACTATAGTGGAGATGACGAGCAGTACTTC.

Ten or more counts support this clonotype. The V gene is TRBV2, the J gene TRBJ2-1; D is ambiguous. The CDR3 sequence is 10 residues long. The germline V and J ends were trimmed by 10 bases and 9 bases, with 10 bases remaining between them. Germline V lookup: CDR1 SNHLY, CDR2 FYNNEI. The CDR3 DNA reads TGTGCCACGTCAGAGGCTGAGCAGTTCTTC. It encodes CATSEAEQFF.

CDR3 bases: TGCAGTGCTAGAGGGACAGGGGGGCGAGAGACCCAGTACTTC. It yields the protein CSARGTGGRETQYF. This chain uses TRBV20-1 with TRBJ2-5; 10 bases match TRBD1. Trimming removed 1 base from V and 4 bases from J; junction bases left unmatched: 3. The CDR3 consists of 14 residues. Germline lookup yields CDR1 DFQATT and CDR2 SNEGSKA (reference sequence).

This chain connects TRBV29-1 to TRBJ2-1; 11 bases fit TRBD2. Trimming at V came to 4 bases and at J to 10 bases, leaving 6 bases not matched to a gene. The germline gives CDR1 SQVTM, CDR2 ANQGSEA. The CDR3 is 13 amino acids. CDR3 sequence (DNA): TGCAGCGTTGCCACTAGCGGGAGTCAAGAGCAGTTCTTC. Translation gives CSVATSGSQEQFF.

This clonotype was seen ten or more times. The chain uses TRBV12-3 or TRBV12-4 and TRBJ1-4; D perhaps matches TRBD1 (5 bases). The CDR3 has 14 amino acids. Trimming left V 2 bases short and J 4 bases short, with 8 bases between. CDR3 amino acids: CASSLRQLNEKLFF. CDR3 sequence (DNA): TGTGCCAGCAGTTTAAGACAGCTTAATGAAAAACTGTTTTTT.

This clonotype has ten or more counts. The chain carries TRBV4-1 and TRBJ1-6, with D possibly matching TRBD1 (5 bases). The CDR3 length is 15 residues. Germline V lookup: CDR1 MGHRA, CDR2 YSYEKL. The germline V and J ends were trimmed by 0 bases and 7 bases, with 10 bases remaining between them. The CDR3 coding sequence is TGCGCCAGCAGCCAAGATCCGAGGGGAAATTCACCCCTCCACTTT. Amino acids: CASSQDPRGNSPLHF.

There are a few counts of this clonotype. Compared with germline, one end of the junction differs, possibly owing to a read error. The gene calls are TRBV9 and TRBJ1-1; D unclear. The V gene's germline CDR1 is SGDLS and CDR2 YYNGEE. The CDR3 consists of 13 residues. Here the CDR3 reads CASSVGGDTDAFF. DNA for the CDR3: TGTGCCAGCAGCGTAGGCGGTGACACTGATGCTTTCTTT.

This clonotype was recorded many times. The V gene is TRBV24-1, the J gene TRBJ2-2, with D uncertain. CDR1 KGHDR and CDR2 SFDVKD come from the germline V gene. The CDR3 loop spans 17 amino acids. Trimming removed 0 bases at V and 2 bases at J, with 12 bases between. CDR3 sequence (DNA): TGTGCCACCAGTGATTTGGCGAGTAGCACTAACACCGGGGAGCTGTTTTTT. Its translation: CATSDLASSTNTGELFF.

This clonotype was recorded many times. CDR3 amino acids: CASSLSSSLDNEQFF. The CDR3 coding sequence is TGTGCCAGCAGTTTAAGCAGTTCCCTGGACAATGAGCAGTTCTTC. V and J are TRBV28 and TRBJ2-1; D unresolved. V dropped 2 bases and J dropped 5 bases, with 13 bases sitting between them. Germline lookup yields CDR1 MDHEN and CDR2 SYDVKM. CDR3 size: 15 residues.

Comments on this clonotype: One base away lies a much larger clone, so this may be a sequencing read error. The chain carries TRBV9 and TRBJ2-3, with a tentative D call TRBD1 (6 bases). Germline CDR1 reads SGDLS; CDR2 reads YYNGEE. This CDR3 has 14 residues. The CDR3 is CASSAETGTDTQDF. The CDR3, as DNA: TGTGCCAGCAGCGCCGAGACAGGCACAGATACGCAGGATTTT.

This clonotype showed up many times. This chain links TRBV30 with TRBJ2-3; perhaps D is TRBD1 or TRBD2 (6 bases each). This CDR3 is built from 11 residues. V was clipped by 8 bases and J by 1 base, with 7 bases between them. The germline V gene encodes CDR1 GTSNPN and CDR2 SVGIG (reference sequence). CDR3 in amino acids: CARGGTDTQYF. In DNA, the CDR3 is TGTGCCAGGGGGGGCACAGATACGCAGTATTTT.

This clonotype was recorded many times. The rearrangement joins TRBV20-1 to TRBJ2-5; 8 bases align to TRBD2. Per the germline V gene, CDR1 is DFQATT and CDR2 is SNEGSKA (reference sequence). V shed 0 bases, J shed 2 bases, and the junction held 8 bases outside the gene matches. The CDR3 runs to 16 residues. The CDR3 spells CSARDDLAGSQETQYF. The CDR3 DNA reads TGCAGTGCTAGAGATGACCTAGCGGGTTCTCAAGAGACCCAGTACTTC.

About this clonotype itself: The junction does not match germline at one end; this may be a read error. The chain links TRBV5-1 to TRBJ2-7, with D perhaps TRBD2 (5 bases). This CDR3 has 13 residues. CDR1 is SGHRS and CDR2 is YFSETQ in the germline V gene. Here the CDR3 reads CASTWESSCEQYF. The CDR3 coding sequence is TGCGCCAGCACCTGGGAGAGCTCCTGCGAGCAGTACTTC.

This clonotype has a count of ten or more. This chain uses TRBV15 with TRBJ2-1; D gene ambiguous. The germline gives CDR1 LNHNV, CDR2 YYDKDF (reference sequence). The CDR3 sequence is 12 residues long. The V end lost 0 bases, the J end lost 9 bases, and 6 bases lay between the germline ends. CDR3 sequence: CATSRDTGEQFF. Written as DNA, the CDR3 is TGTGCCACCAGCAGAGATACCGGTGAGCAGTTCTTC.

This clonotype was recorded many times. The chain uses TRBV7-2 and TRBJ1-2; TRBD1 is a possible D gene (5 bases). Trimming took 5 bases from V and 4 from J, leaving 11 bases between them. From germline, CDR1 is SGHTA and CDR2 FQGNSA. This CDR3 is built from 13 residues. The CDR3 is CASSSQQAYGYTF. The CDR3 DNA reads as TGTGCCAGCAGCAGTCAACAGGCCTATGGCTACACCTTC. Full variable domain (outside the CDR3, taken from reference TRBV7-2 and TRBJ1-2): GAGVSQSPSNKVTEKGKDVELRCDPISGHTALYWYRQSLGQGLEFLIYFQGNSAPDKSGLPSDRFSAERTGGSVSTLTIQRTQQEDSAVYLCASSSQQAYGYTFGSGTRLTVV.

There are many counts of this clonotype. CDR3 nucleotides: TGTGCCAGCAGCTTGGAGAAGGGGCGCGGTCCCCAGCATTTT. Translated, it gives CASSLEKGRGPQHF. The gene calls are TRBV5-6 and TRBJ1-5, with D possibly matching TRBD1 (5 bases). CDR1 is SGHDT and CDR2 is YYEEEE in the germline V gene. Trimming took 0 bases from V and 10 from J, leaving 14 bases between them. This CDR3 has 14 residues.

A note on this clonotype: Germline and junction disagree at one end, which may indicate a read error. V and J are TRBV5-1 and TRBJ1-5; D might be TRBD1 (6 bases). The germline V gene encodes CDR1 SGHRS and CDR2 YFSETQ. This CDR3 has 15 residues. The CDR3, as DNA: TGCGCCGGCAGCTTGATGGGGGGCGAAAATCAGCCCCAGCATTTT. Residues: CAGSLMGGENQPQHF.

The J gene is TRBJ1-2, the V gene TRBV5-6; tentatively, D is TRBD1 (6 bases). V dropped 5 bases and J dropped 7 bases, with 12 bases sitting between them. The CDR3 is 12 residues long. From germline, CDR1 is SGHDT and CDR2 YYEEEE. CDR3 loop: CASRAGGVGYTF. As DNA, the CDR3 is TGTGCCAGCAGGGCTGGGGGCGTTGGCTACACCTTC.

This clonotype was recorded at least ten times. The chain links TRBV10-3 to TRBJ1-5, with 8 bases that match TRBD1. Losses at the gene ends were 4 bases for V and 7 bases for J; bases not matched to a gene: 9. CDR1 is ENHRY and CDR2 is SYGVKD in the germline V gene. The length of the CDR3 is 15 residues. In DNA form, the CDR3 reads TGTGCCATCAGTGGAGAGCAGGGGGCGGCACAGCCCCAGCATTTT. It codes for CAISGEQGAAQPQHF.